This TCR beta chain was documented in a study of blood T cell repertoires in COVID-19. Looking at the study overall: Acute and convalescent COVID-19 specimens originated in the United States, Italy and Spain. The analysed material was cDNA or gDNA that came from T cells, B-cell-depleted T cells, or PBMCs.

Authors' processing steps: Researchers report that nucleated cell counts were estimated from reference gene primer amplification. Clones were read by immunoSEQ multiplex PCR, and TCRdb kept only the in-frame ones, dropping some. The D gene and trimming were derived from the DNA, and the V and J assignments and clone size from that table. The top ten hold roughly 6% of the sample, which has roughly 64,000 clones, 65% to 90% seen once. Germline V gene data show CDR1 as MGHRA and CDR2 as YSYEKL. Trimming left V 0 bases short and J 0 bases short, with 5 bases between. The CDR3 is 14 residues long. This clonotype originated in a woman aged 60 to 75 with acute or convalescent COVID-19. V usage is TRBV4-1 and J usage is TRBJ1-1; D gene uncertain. The specimen sequenced was peripheral blood. The CDR3 loop is CASSQERVNTEAFF. CDR3 sequence (DNA): TGCGCCAGCAGCCAAGAGAGGGTGAACACTGAAGCTTTCTTT.